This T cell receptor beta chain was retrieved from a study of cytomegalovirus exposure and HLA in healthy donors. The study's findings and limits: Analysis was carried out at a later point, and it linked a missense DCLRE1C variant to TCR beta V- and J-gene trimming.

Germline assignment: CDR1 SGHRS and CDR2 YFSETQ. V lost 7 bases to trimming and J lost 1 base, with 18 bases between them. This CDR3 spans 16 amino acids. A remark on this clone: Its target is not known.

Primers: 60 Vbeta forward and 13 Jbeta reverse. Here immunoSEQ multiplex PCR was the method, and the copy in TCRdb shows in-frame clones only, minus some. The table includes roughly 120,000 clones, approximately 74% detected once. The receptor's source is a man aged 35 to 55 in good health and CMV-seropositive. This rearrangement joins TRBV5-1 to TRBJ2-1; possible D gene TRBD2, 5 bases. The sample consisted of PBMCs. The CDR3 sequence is CASGPRADRSYNEQFF. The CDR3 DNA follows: TGCGCCAGCGGCCCGAGAGCGGACCGTTCCTACAATGAGCAGTTCTTC.